These T cell receptor beta chains were read from a single sample in a study of CD8 T cells in ankylosing spondylitis. Via MiXCR, TCRdb re-called the 5' RACE reads, giving one row per CDR3 protein. The sample contains roughly 670,000 distinct CDR3 sequences, around 19% of which appear only once. The specimen was blood, either unsorted or a sorted T cell fraction (not recorded which). The receptor set was obtained from a male donor with ankylosing spondylitis. Both conserved end residues are part of each CDR3. Each record gives: CDR3 DNA, CDR3 protein, J gene, D gene, V gene, clone size. The D gene is left open where the match is weak. Size values are once, few and many counts, or a class for expanded clones, and some rows have none.

CDR3nt: TGCAGTGCTAGAGGGGTGGGGAGGGGGGCAGATACGCAGTATTTT
CDR3aa: CSARGVGRGADTQYF
j_gene: TRBJ2-3
d_gene: NA
v_gene: TRBV20-1
abundance: few

CDR3nt: TGTGCCAGCAGCCAACCCCCGTTGTGCCAGGCGAACACCGGGGAGCTGTTTTTT
CDR3aa: CASSQPPLCQANTGELFF
j_gene: TRBJ2-2
d_gene: NA
v_gene: TRBV3-1
abundance: NA

CDR3nt: TGTGCCACCAGCGACAGATGGGGAGAGACCCAGTACTTC
CDR3aa: CATSDRWGETQYF
j_gene: TRBJ2-5
d_gene: NA
v_gene: TRBV24-1
abundance: few

CDR3nt: TGCGCCAGCAGCTTCCAAATTGACCCACTTGGAGGCTACACCTTC
CDR3aa: CASSFQIDPLGGYTF
j_gene: TRBJ1-2
d_gene: NA
v_gene: TRBV5-1
abundance: once

CDR3nt: TGTGCCTGGAGTGGAGACATCTACAATGAGCAGTTCTTC
CDR3aa: CAWSGDIYNEQFF
j_gene: TRBJ2-1
d_gene: NA
v_gene: TRBV30
abundance: NA

CDR3nt: TGTGCCAGCAGTTTAAGTGGGAGGGCCGGGGAGCAGTACTTC
CDR3aa: CASSLSGRAGEQYF
j_gene: TRBJ2-7
d_gene: TRBD2
v_gene: TRBV28
abundance: NA

CDR3nt: TGCGCCAGCAGGCAGTACACTGAAGCTTTCTTT
CDR3aa: CASRQYTEAFF
j_gene: TRBJ1-1
d_gene: NA
v_gene: TRBV10-2
abundance: NA

CDR3nt: TGTGCCAGCAGCTTGGACAAGGTCAAAAACGAGCAGTACTTC
CDR3aa: CASSLDKVKNEQYF
j_gene: TRBJ2-7
d_gene: NA
v_gene: TRBV7-2
abundance: few

CDR3nt: TGTGCCAGCTCACCGGCTCAGGGGACAGATACGCAGTATTTT
CDR3aa: CASSPAQGTDTQYF
j_gene: TRBJ2-3
d_gene: NA
v_gene: TRBV18
abundance: NA

CDR3nt: TGTGCCAGCAGTGGACCCGGGACTCGTACATACGAGCAGTACTTC
CDR3aa: CASSGPGTRTYEQYF
j_gene: TRBJ2-7
d_gene: NA
v_gene: TRBV6-1
abundance: NA

CDR3nt: TGTGCCAGCAGTCGGGACAGGGCGAGCACTAATGAAAAACTGTTTTTT
CDR3aa: CASSRDRASTNEKLFF
j_gene: TRBJ1-4
d_gene: TRBD1
v_gene: TRBV3-1
abundance: many

CDR3nt: TGTGCCAGCAGCGGGGGCGTAGCGGGAGGGTACGAGCAGTACTTC
CDR3aa: CASSGGVAGGYEQYF
j_gene: TRBJ2-7
d_gene: TRBD2
v_gene: TRBV7-2
abundance: NA

CDR3nt: TGTGCCAGCAGTTTATTGGGACAGGTTGTGGGTTTTTCGAGATCCTACAATGAGCAGTTCTTC
CDR3aa: CASSLLGQVVGFSRSYNEQFF
j_gene: TRBJ2-1
d_gene: TRBD1
v_gene: TRBV28
abundance: NA

CDR3nt: TGCGCCAGCAGCCCGCCTAGCGGGGGAATCAATGAGCAGTTCTTC
CDR3aa: CASSPPSGGINEQFF
j_gene: TRBJ2-1
d_gene: TRBD2
v_gene: TRBV5-1
abundance: NA

CDR3nt: TGTGCCAGCAGCTTAGCTTGGACAGATACGCAGTATTTT
CDR3aa: CASSLAWTDTQYF
j_gene: TRBJ2-3
d_gene: NA
v_gene: TRBV11-2
abundance: NA

CDR3nt: TGTGCCAGCAGTTACTCGAAGGCGGGAGGGCTCGAGACCCAGTACTTC
CDR3aa: CASSYSKAGGLETQYF
j_gene: TRBJ2-5
d_gene: TRBD2
v_gene: TRBV6-5
abundance: NA

CDR3nt: TGCGCCAGCAGCCCTGGCGGGACTAGCGGGAGCACAGATACGCAGTATTTT
CDR3aa: CASSPGGTSGSTDTQYF
j_gene: TRBJ2-3
d_gene: TRBD2
v_gene: TRBV5-1
abundance: few